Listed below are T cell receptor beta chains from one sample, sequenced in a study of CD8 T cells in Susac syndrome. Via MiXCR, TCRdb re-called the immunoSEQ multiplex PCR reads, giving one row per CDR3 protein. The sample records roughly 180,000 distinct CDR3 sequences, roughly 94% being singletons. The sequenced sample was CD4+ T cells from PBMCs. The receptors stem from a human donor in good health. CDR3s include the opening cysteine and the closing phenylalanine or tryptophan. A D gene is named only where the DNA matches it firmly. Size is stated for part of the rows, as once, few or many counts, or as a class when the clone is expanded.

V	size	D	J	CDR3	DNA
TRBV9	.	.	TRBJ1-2	CASSSGGVGAGYTF	TGTGCCAGCTCCTCAGGCGGGGTTGGGGCTGGCTACACCTTC
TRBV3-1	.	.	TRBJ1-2	CASSTQGREGYTF	TGTGCCAGCAGCACGCAGGGGCGCGAGGGCTACACCTTC
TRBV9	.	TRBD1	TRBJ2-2	CASSAQGAPDTGELFF	TGTGCCAGCAGCGCCCAGGGGGCGCCGGACACCGGGGAGCTGTTTTTT
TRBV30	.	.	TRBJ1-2	CAWNYVGISNYGYTF	TGTGCCTGGAACTATGTGGGGATTAGTAACTATGGCTACACCTTC
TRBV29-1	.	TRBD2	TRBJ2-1	CSDLSGSLYNEQFF	TGCAGCGACCTGAGCGGGAGTCTTTACAATGAGCAGTTCTTC
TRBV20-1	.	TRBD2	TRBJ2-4	CSAGLAGGRNIQYF	TGCAGTGCTGGACTAGCGGGAGGGCGGAACATTCAGTACTTC
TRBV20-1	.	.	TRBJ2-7	CSARVLIVAYYEQYF	TGCAGTGCTAGAGTACTAATCGTAGCGTACTACGAGCAGTACTTC
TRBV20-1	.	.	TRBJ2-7	CSARPVGEQYF	TGCAGTGCTAGACCCGTTGGAGAGCAGTACTTC
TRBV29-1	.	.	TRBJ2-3	CSVEVGAVTDTQYF	TGCAGCGTTGAAGTTGGGGCGGTTACAGATACGCAGTATTTT
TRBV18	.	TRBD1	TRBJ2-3	CASSPRQGSDTQYF	TGTGCCAGCTCACCACGACAGGGGTCAGATACGCAGTATTTT
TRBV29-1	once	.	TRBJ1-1	CSVEDQEEAFF	TGCAGCGTTGAAGATCAGGAAGAAGCTTTCTTT
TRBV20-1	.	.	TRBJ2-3	CSARKRRGKTDTQYF	TGCAGTGCTAGGAAACGCAGGGGAAAGACAGATACGCAGTATTTT